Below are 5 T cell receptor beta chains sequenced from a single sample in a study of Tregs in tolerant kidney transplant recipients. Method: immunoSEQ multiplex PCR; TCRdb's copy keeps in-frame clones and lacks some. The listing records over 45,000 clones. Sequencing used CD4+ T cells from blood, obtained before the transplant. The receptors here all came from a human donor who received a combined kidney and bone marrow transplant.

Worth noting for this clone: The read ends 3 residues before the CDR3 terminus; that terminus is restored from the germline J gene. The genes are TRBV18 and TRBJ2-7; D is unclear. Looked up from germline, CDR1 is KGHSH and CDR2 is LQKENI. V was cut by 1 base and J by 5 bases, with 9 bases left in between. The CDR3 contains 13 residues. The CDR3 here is CASSPLLEDEQYF. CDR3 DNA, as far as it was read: TGTGCCAGCTCACCACTCCTAGAGGACGAG.

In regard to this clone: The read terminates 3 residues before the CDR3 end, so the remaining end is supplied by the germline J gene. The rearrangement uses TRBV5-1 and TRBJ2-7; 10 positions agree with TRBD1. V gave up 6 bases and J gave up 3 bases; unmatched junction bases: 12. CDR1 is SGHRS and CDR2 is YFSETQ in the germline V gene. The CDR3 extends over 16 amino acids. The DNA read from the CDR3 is TGCGCCAGCACAAGGGGGGAGACAGGGGGCGTCTACGAG. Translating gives CASTRGETGGVYE. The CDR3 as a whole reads CASTRGETGGVYEQYF. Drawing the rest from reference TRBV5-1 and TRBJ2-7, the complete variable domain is KAGVTQTPRYLIKTRGQQVTLSCSPISGHRSVSWYQQTPGQGLQFLFEYFSETQRNKGNFPGRFSGRQFSNSRSEMNVSTLELGDSALYLCASTRGETGGVYEQYFGPGTRLTVT.

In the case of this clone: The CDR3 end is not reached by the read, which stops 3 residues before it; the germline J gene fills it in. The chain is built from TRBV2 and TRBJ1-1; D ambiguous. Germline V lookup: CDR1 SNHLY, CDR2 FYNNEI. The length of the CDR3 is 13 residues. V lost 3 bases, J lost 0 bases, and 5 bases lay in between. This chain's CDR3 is CASSDPMNTEAFF. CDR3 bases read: TGTGCCAGCAGTGACCCTATGAACACTGAA.

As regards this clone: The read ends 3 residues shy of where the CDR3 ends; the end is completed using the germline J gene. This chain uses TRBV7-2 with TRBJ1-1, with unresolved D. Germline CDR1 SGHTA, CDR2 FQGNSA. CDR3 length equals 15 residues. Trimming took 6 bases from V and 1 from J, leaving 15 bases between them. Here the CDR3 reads CASSPKVGTNTEAFF. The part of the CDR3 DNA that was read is TGTGCCAGCAGTCCAAAGGTGGGCACGAACACTGAA.

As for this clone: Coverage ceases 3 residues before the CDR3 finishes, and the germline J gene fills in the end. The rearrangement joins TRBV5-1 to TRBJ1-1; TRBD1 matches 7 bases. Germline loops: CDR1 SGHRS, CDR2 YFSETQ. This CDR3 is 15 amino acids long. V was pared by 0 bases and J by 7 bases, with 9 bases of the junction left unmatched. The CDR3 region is CASSLAAGGRNEAFF. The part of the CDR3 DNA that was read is TGCGCCAGCAGCTTGGCGGCAGGGGGTAGGAATGAA.